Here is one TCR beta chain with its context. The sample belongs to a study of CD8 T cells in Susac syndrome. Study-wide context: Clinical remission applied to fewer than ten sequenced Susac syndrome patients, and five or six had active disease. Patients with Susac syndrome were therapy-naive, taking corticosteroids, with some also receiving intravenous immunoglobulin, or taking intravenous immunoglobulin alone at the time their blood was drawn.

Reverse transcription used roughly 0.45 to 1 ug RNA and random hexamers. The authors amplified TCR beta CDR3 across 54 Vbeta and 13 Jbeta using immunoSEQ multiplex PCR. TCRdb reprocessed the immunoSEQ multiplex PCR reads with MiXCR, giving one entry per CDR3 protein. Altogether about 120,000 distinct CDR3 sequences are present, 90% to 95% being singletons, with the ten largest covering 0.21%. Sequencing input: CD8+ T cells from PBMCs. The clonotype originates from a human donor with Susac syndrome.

CDR3 in DNA: TGTGCCAGCAGCTGGGGACAGGGGACTCAGCCCCAGCATTTT. Residues: CASSWGQGTQPQHF. The chain is built from TRBV5-6 and TRBJ1-5; the match to TRBD1 covers 10 bases. From germline, CDR1 is SGHDT and CDR2 YYEEEE. There are 14 residues in the CDR3. J gave up 6 bases and V 3 bases, and 3 bases lay outside the gene matches.